This is a list of T cell receptor beta chains from one sample in a study of blood T cell repertoires in COVID-19. Clones were sequenced by immunoSEQ multiplex PCR, and TCRdb holds only the in-frame ones, with some missing. The data hold some 250,000 clones, with over 75% observed a single time. The specimen sequenced was PBMCs or T cells enriched from blood (not recorded which). The receptor source for this set is a man between 18 and 35 years old who had recovered from COVID-19. Each CDR3 is given with its conserved first and last residue. Fields, in order: D gene, clone size, J gene, V gene, CDR3 DNA, CDR3 protein. A D gene is named only where the DNA matches it firmly. Clone size is not always given. Where it is, it says once, few, many or a class for expanded clones.

>TRBD1|NA|TRBJ1-6|TRBV19
TGTGCCAGCACCCGACAGGGACTTAATTCACCCCTCCACTTT
CASTRQGLNSPLHF
>NA|NA|TRBJ1-5|TRBV2
TGTGCCAGCAAGGTTGGGGGCACAATTCAGCCCCAGCATTTT
CASKVGGTIQPQHF
>NA|NA|TRBJ2-6|TRBV19
TGTGCCAGTAGTGCCCTGAGGGATTCTGGGGCCAACGTCCTGACTTTC
CASSALRDSGANVLTF
>NA|NA|TRBJ1-1|TRBV12-3/TRBV12-4
TGTGCCAGCAGTTTACGGGGGAACACTGAAGCTTTCTTT
CASSLRGNTEAFF
>TRBD2|NA|TRBJ2-3|TRBV4-1
TGCGCCAGCAGCCACCCGGGACTAGCGGGAATCGCAGATACGCAGTATTTT
CASSHPGLAGIADTQYF
>NA|once|TRBJ1-2|TRBV6-2/TRBV6-3
TGTGCCAGCAGCCAGGGGCGGTCTAACTATGGCTACACCTTC
CASSQGRSNYGYTF
>TRBD1|once|TRBJ2-2|TRBV3-1/TRBV3-2
TGTGCCAGCAGCCGTGGGACAGGGAGCACCGGGGAGCTGTTTTTT
CASSRGTGSTGELFF
>TRBD1|few|TRBJ1-4|TRBV18
TGTGCCAGCTCACCACCGGGGACAGGGAAAAGTGAAAAACTGTTTTTT
CASSPPGTGKSEKLFF
>NA|NA|TRBJ2-3|TRBV5-1
TGCGCCAGCAGTTTAGCGGACCCAGATACGCAGTATTTT
CASSLADPDTQYF
>NA|NA|TRBJ1-1|TRBV27
TGTGCCAGCAGTTTATCGATTGGCAGGGGCTGGACTGAAGCTTTCTTT
CASSLSIGRGWTEAFF
>NA|NA|TRBJ2-5|TRBV15
TGTGCCACCAGCGAGGGGGTTTCGGGCAGCCTCGGCCAAGAGACCCAGTACTTC
CATSEGVSGSLGQETQYF
>TRBD1|NA|TRBJ2-7|TRBV7-9
TGTGCCAGCAGCTTATTCAGGGGGTACGAGCAGTACTTC
CASSLFRGYEQYF
>NA|once|TRBJ2-3|TRBV7-6
TGTGCCAGCAGCATTTTAAACGGGGGCACAGATACGCAGTATTTT
CASSILNGGTDTQYF
>NA|few|TRBJ2-7|TRBV10-1
TGCGCCAGCAGCGCGTCCGCGACCTACGAGCAGTACTTC
CASSASATYEQYF
>NA|NA|TRBJ1-6|TRBV5-1
TGCGCCAGCAGCCTACAGGGTCCCGGCGATTCACCCCTCCACTTT
CASSLQGPGDSPLHF
>NA|NA|TRBJ2-3|TRBV5-1
TGCGCCAGCAGCTTGGGACGGGGACTCACAGATACGCAGTATTTT
CASSLGRGLTDTQYF
>NA|NA|TRBJ2-7|TRBV5-4
TGTGCCAGCAGCTTGCCCAGTTTCAGCTCCTACGAGCAGTACTTC
CASSLPSFSSYEQYF
>NA|NA|TRBJ1-4|TRBV12-5
TGTGCTAGTGGTTTGGTAGTTCGGGGTGTAAGGAAAGAAAGTGAAAAACTGTTTTTT
CASGLVVRGVRKESEKLFF
>TRBD2|NA|TRBJ2-5|TRBV5-4
TGTGCCAGCAGCTCTCCGGGGACTAGCGGGGGGTGGCAAGAGACCCAGTACTTC
CASSSPGTSGGWQETQYF
>TRBD1|NA|TRBJ1-2|TRBV3-1/TRBV3-2
TGTGCCAGCAGCCAAGTGTGGGGAGGGACAGGGGAGGACTATGGCTACACCTTC
CASSQVWGGTGEDYGYTF
>NA|NA|TRBJ1-1|TRBV4-1
TGCGCCAGCAGCCAAGATTCGGTTCCGAACACTGAAGCTTTCTTT
CASSQDSVPNTEAFF
>NA|NA|TRBJ1-5|TRBV15
TGTGCCACCAGCAGAGATAGTCAGCCCCAGCATTTT
CATSRDSQPQHF
>NA|NA|TRBJ1-1|TRBV5-6
TGTGCCAGCAGCTCACTCGGTGGCAGGGAAGGGTCGGACACTGAAGCTTTCTTT
CASSSLGGREGSDTEAFF
>TRBD1|NA|TRBJ1-1|TRBV5-4
TGTGCCAGCAGCTCTACTATCGAGGGGCAGGGGGACACTGAAGCTTTCTTT
CASSSTIEGQGDTEAFF
>NA|once|TRBJ2-3|TRBV6-2/TRBV6-3
TGTGCCAGCAGTCAACAGGGTGGGACAGATACGCAGTATTTT
CASSQQGGTDTQYF
>NA|NA|TRBJ1-4|TRBV30
TGTGCCTGGACGAAACAGGGCGGGACTAATGAAAAACTGTTTTTT
CAWTKQGGTNEKLFF
>NA|NA|TRBJ1-4|TRBV5-8
TGTGCCAGCAGCTTGGCGACTCTCAGCGAAAAACTGTTTTTT
CASSLATLSEKLFF
>NA|NA|TRBJ1-5|TRBV7-9
TGTGCCAGCAGCTACCAGGATCAGCCCCAGCATTTT
CASSYQDQPQHF
>NA|NA|TRBJ1-5|TRBV7-8
TGTGCCAGCAGCTTAGCCCACACGTCCAATCAGCCCCAGCATTTT
CASSLAHTSNQPQHF
>NA|once|TRBJ2-5|TRBV29-1
TGCAGCGCTCGAATCACTGGGGGCCGGGAGACCCAGTACTTC
CSARITGGRETQYF
>TRBD2|many|TRBJ2-4|TRBV7-9
TGTGCCAGCAGCTCACGGCGTATAGCGGGGACGGCCAAAAACATTCAGTACTTC
CASSSRRIAGTAKNIQYF
>TRBD1|NA|TRBJ1-2|TRBV5-4
TGTGCCAGCAGCTCGACGGGACAGGGGCTATGGGGCTACACCTTC
CASSSTGQGLWGYTF
>TRBD2|NA|TRBJ2-2|TRBV7-8
TGTGCCAGCAGCTTAGCTCCTAGCGGGGGGGGCACCGGGGAGCTGTTTTTT
CASSLAPSGGGTGELFF
>TRBD2|NA|TRBJ2-7|TRBV19
TGTGCCAGTAGAGCCAGCGGGAGCTACGAGCAGTACTTC
CASRASGSYEQYF
>NA|NA|TRBJ2-5|TRBV7-9
TGTGCCAGCAGCTTATCAGGGTACCAAGAGACCCAGTACTTC
CASSLSGYQETQYF
>TRBD1|NA|TRBJ1-4|TRBV2
TGTGCCAGCAGTGTGGGACAGGCTAATGAAAAACTGTTTTTT
CASSVGQANEKLFF
>TRBD2|NA|TRBJ2-1|TRBV2
TGTGCCAGCGCCCGGGGGGGTTCCTACAATGAGCAGTTCTTC
CASARGGSYNEQFF
>NA|NA|TRBJ1-2|TRBV28
TGTGCCAGCAGTTTGGCACAGACCTATGGCTACACCTTC
CASSLAQTYGYTF
>NA|few|TRBJ1-5|TRBV12-5
TGTGCTAGTGGTTTGGGGCGGGGTAATCAGCCCCAGCATTTT
CASGLGRGNQPQHF
>TRBD2|NA|TRBJ2-3|TRBV24-1
TGTGCCACCAGTGACCTAGCGGGAGGGCCGGAAAGCACAGATACGCAGTATTTT
CATSDLAGGPESTDTQYF
>NA|NA|TRBJ2-1|TRBV19
TGTGCCAGTAGTATCTCAGCGGGCTCCTACAATGAGCAGTTCTTC
CASSISAGSYNEQFF
>TRBD1|NA|TRBJ1-2|TRBV19
TGTGCCAGTAGTATTGGTTGGGACAGCCTTACCTTC
CASSIGWDSLTF
>NA|NA|TRBJ2-6|TRBV16
TGTGCCAGCAGCCTTCTATCCTCTGGGGCCAACGTCCTGACTTTC
CASSLLSSGANVLTF
>TRBD1|NA|TRBJ1-1|TRBV10-3
TGTGCCATCAGTGAGGGGGGGACAGGAACGAACACTGAAGCTTTCTTT
CAISEGGTGTNTEAFF
>TRBD1|NA|TRBJ1-5|TRBV5-5
TGTGCCAGCAGCTCCAAGGGGACAGGGGGCAATCAGCCCCAGCATTTT
CASSSKGTGGNQPQHF
>NA|once|TRBJ1-1|TRBV3-1/TRBV3-2
TGTGCCAGCAGCCAAGGGCCATTGAACACTGAAGCTTTCTTT
CASSQGPLNTEAFF
>TRBD2|NA|TRBJ2-3|TRBV19
TGTGCCAGTAGTACGCGGACTAGCAGAAGCACAGATACGCAGTATTTT
CASSTRTSRSTDTQYF
>TRBD1|NA|TRBJ1-1|TRBV18
TGTGCCAGCTCACCACCGGGACAGGGGGCATCTGAAGCTTTCTTT
CASSPPGQGASEAFF
>NA|NA|TRBJ2-3|TRBV5-1
TGCGCCAGCAGCTTGGATGGCGGGCCTACAGATACGCAGTATTTT
CASSLDGGPTDTQYF
>NA|NA|TRBJ1-4|TRBV10-3
TGTGCCATCAGTGCGCACGAGAATGAAAAACTGTTTTTT
CAISAHENEKLFF
>TRBD2|NA|TRBJ2-1|TRBV27
TGTGCCAGCAGTTTAACGTATCCTAAGCGGGAGAGCTCCTACAATGAGCAGTTCTTC
CASSLTYPKRESSYNEQFF
>TRBD1|many|TRBJ1-1|TRBV7-6
TGTGCCAGCAGCTTAAGGGGACAGGGGGCATCTGAAGCTTTCTTT
CASSLRGQGASEAFF